The present T cell receptor (beta chain) was sequenced within a study of CD8 T cells in Susac syndrome. This CDR3 has 14 residues. J was trimmed by 5 bases and V by 2 bases; bases with no gene match: 7. Germline V gene lookup returns CDR1 DFQATT and CDR2 SNEGSKA (reference sequence). The RNA, about 0.5 to 1 ug, was put through reverse transcription using random hexamers. Via MiXCR, TCRdb re-called the immunoSEQ multiplex PCR reads, giving one row per CDR3 protein. The sample carries around 150,000 distinct CDR3 sequences, over 85% recorded once. This rearrangement joins TRBV20-1 to TRBJ2-5; the match to TRBD2 covers 8 bases. The clonotype was recovered from a human donor in good health. Specimen: CD4+ T cells from PBMCs. The CDR3 protein is CSARHWTSSETQYF. CDR3 bases: TGCAGTGCTAGACACTGGACTAGCAGTGAGACCCAGTACTTC.